A selection of T cell receptor beta chains follows, all from one sample in a study of PD-1 blockade in classical Hodgkin lymphoma. Sequenced by immunoSEQ multiplex PCR; TCRdb stores in-frame clones only, minus some. Of tens of thousands of clones listed, around 79% are singletons. The starting material was peripheral blood mononuclear cells (PBMCs), obtained before the fourth cycle of nivolumab. These receptors were obtained from a human donor with classical Hodgkin lymphoma. CDR3s leave out the opening cysteine and the closing phenylalanine or tryptophan.

j_gene: TRBJ1-2; v_gene: TRBV5-6; CDR3aa: ASSPGPLYGYT
j_gene: TRBJ2-3; v_gene: TRBV2; CDR3aa: ASSTGGADTQY
j_gene: TRBJ2-1; v_gene: TRBV2; CDR3aa: ASKSGIGDYNEQF
j_gene: TRBJ2-7; v_gene: TRBV5-4; CDR3aa: AVAIGVAGVEQY
j_gene: TRBJ1-1; v_gene: TRBV7-9; CDR3aa: ASTPRGAGAAEAF
j_gene: TRBJ1-4; v_gene: TRBV15; CDR3aa: ATSREWFITTVAKDEKLF
j_gene: TRBJ2-4; v_gene: TRBV5-4; CDR3aa: ASSQTEAKNIQY
j_gene: TRBJ2-3; v_gene: TRBV6-5; CDR3aa: ASSYRIKDTQY
j_gene: TRBJ1-5; v_gene: TRBV5-8; CDR3aa: ASSLGSRGDQPQH
j_gene: TRBJ1-1; v_gene: TRBV21-1; CDR3aa: ASSKRQVNTEAF
j_gene: TRBJ2-1; v_gene: TRBV5-1; CDR3aa: ASSGSGGAGYNEQF
j_gene: TRBJ1-2; v_gene: TRBV2; CDR3aa: ASSGHVDRAGYT
j_gene: TRBJ2-5; v_gene: TRBV9; CDR3aa: ASSQRIGRGQETQY
j_gene: TRBJ1-3; v_gene: TRBV21-1; CDR3aa: ASSPRRQRRDTIY
j_gene: TRBJ2-7; v_gene: TRBV6-1; CDR3aa: ASSEFGGRGYEQY
j_gene: TRBJ1-1; v_gene: TRBV5-1; CDR3aa: ASSFAENTEAF
j_gene: TRBJ2-5; v_gene: TRBV5-1; CDR3aa: ASSGTSRMEETQY
j_gene: TRBJ2-7; v_gene: TRBV9; CDR3aa: ASSVGGSGPEQY
j_gene: TRBJ1-3; v_gene: TRBV6-6; CDR3aa: ASRSGQTGNTIY
j_gene: TRBJ2-3; v_gene: TRBV6-4; CDR3aa: ASSEVAYRTDTQY
j_gene: TRBJ2-7; v_gene: TRBV6-1; CDR3aa: ASSEWDRITHEQY
j_gene: TRBJ2-2; v_gene: TRBV2; CDR3aa: ASSVFKDTGELF
j_gene: TRBJ2-7; v_gene: TRBV4-3; CDR3aa: ASSLAIGGEQY
j_gene: TRBJ1-5; v_gene: TRBV7-9; CDR3aa: ASSLGATNQPQH
j_gene: TRBJ2-1; v_gene: TRBV5-1; CDR3aa: ASSRTSGGPVEQF
j_gene: TRBJ2-1; v_gene: TRBV12-5; CDR3aa: ASGSWTGREQF
j_gene: TRBJ1-6; v_gene: TRBV6-5; CDR3aa: ASNPSRDRLSPLH
j_gene: TRBJ2-1; v_gene: TRBV20-1; CDR3aa: SADGRDEQF
j_gene: TRBJ2-5; v_gene: TRBV18; CDR3aa: ASSPVRGGGSRSETQY
j_gene: TRBJ2-2; v_gene: TRBV9; CDR3aa: ASSVSGSQNTGELF
j_gene: TRBJ1-2; v_gene: TRBV4-1; CDR3aa: ASSDSGGSHYGYT
j_gene: TRBJ2-2; v_gene: TRBV27; CDR3aa: ASSLSYRGELF
j_gene: TRBJ1-1; v_gene: TRBV14; CDR3aa: ASSLFYGEAF
j_gene: TRBJ2-7; v_gene: TRBV5-6; CDR3aa: ASSLSAASYEQY
j_gene: TRBJ2-3; v_gene: TRBV7-8; CDR3aa: ASSSLPGLVLDTQY
j_gene: TRBJ2-7; v_gene: TRBV7-6; CDR3aa: ASSLGTGSSIEQY
j_gene: TRBJ1-2; v_gene: TRBV19; CDR3aa: ASSRRQGGGYGYT
j_gene: TRBJ2-5; v_gene: TRBV7-2; CDR3aa: ASSHLGGGMSVETQY
j_gene: TRBJ2-5; v_gene: TRBV10-3; CDR3aa: AISESRAAEETQY
j_gene: TRBJ2-2; v_gene: TRBV2; CDR3aa: ASSEGGRNTGELF
j_gene: TRBJ1-3; v_gene: TRBV23-1; CDR3aa: ASSQLRGNFSSGNTIY
j_gene: TRBJ1-2; v_gene: TRBV29-1; CDR3aa: SVVGGDGAYGYT
j_gene: TRBJ2-3; v_gene: TRBV7-9; CDR3aa: ASRQRGSTDTQY
j_gene: TRBJ1-2; v_gene: TRBV23-1; CDR3aa: ASIGIRVNYGYT
j_gene: TRBJ1-4; v_gene: TRBV7-9; CDR3aa: ASSYGQVLNEKLF
j_gene: TRBJ1-2; v_gene: TRBV30; CDR3aa: AWREEGAISGYT
j_gene: TRBJ2-7; v_gene: TRBV5-6; CDR3aa: ASSLAYEQY
j_gene: TRBJ1-3; v_gene: TRBV5-5; CDR3aa: ASSRGPNSGNTIY
j_gene: TRBJ2-3; v_gene: TRBV7-2; CDR3aa: ASSKWSEADTQY
j_gene: TRBJ1-6; v_gene: TRBV5-1; CDR3aa: ASSLEWGSSPLH